Listed here is a single T cell receptor (beta chain). What it binds is not known. V dropped 4 bases and J dropped 2 bases, with 15 bases sitting between them. CDR3 length equals 15 residues. The germline V gene has CDR1 MNHEY and CDR2 SVGAGI. This sample is part of a study of T cell responses to AZD1222 COVID-19 vaccine. Study conclusions and caveats: None of the repertoires were sampled until the peak T cell response had passed. Reports say nearly half of spike-specific TCRs go after unmutated variant regions.

Clones were read by immunoSEQ multiplex PCR, and TCRdb kept only the in-frame ones, dropping some. Of 200,000 or so clones in the sample, more than 80% were seen once. The chain recombines TRBV6-5 with TRBJ2-7, with D perhaps given as TRBD1 or TRBD2 (5 bases each). The sequencing used peripheral blood, collected on day 0 of AZD1222 vaccination. This clonotype was obtained from an adult in good health. The DNA of the CDR3 is TGTGCCAGCAGTTCTCAGAGGGGCCCAACCTACGAGCAGTACTTC. Translated: CASSSQRGPTYEQYF.